This T cell receptor (beta chain) was documented in a study of blood T cell repertoires in COVID-19. Study-wide context: Sites in the United States, Italy and Spain provided acute and convalescent COVID-19 samples. From T cells, B-cell-depleted T cells, or PBMCs came the material, which was cDNA or gDNA.

About this clone itself: Other DNA sequences of this sample code for an identical CDR3.

Clones were read by immunoSEQ multiplex PCR, and TCRdb kept only the in-frame ones, dropping some. The sample yields some 78,000 clones, more than 75% seen once. The CDR3 runs 14 residues. V was pared by 2 bases and J by 1 base, with 7 bases between. The germline CDR1 and CDR2 sequences are SGHNT and YYREEE (reference sequence). The sequencing sample was made of peripheral blood. The receptor comes from a man in his fifties or sixties with active or convalescent COVID-19. This rearrangement joins TRBV5-4 to TRBJ1-3, with D possibly matching TRBD1 (6 bases). CDR3 amino acids: CASSLQGSGNTIYF. The CDR3 coding sequence is TGTGCCAGCAGCTTACAGGGTTCTGGAAACACCATATATTTT.